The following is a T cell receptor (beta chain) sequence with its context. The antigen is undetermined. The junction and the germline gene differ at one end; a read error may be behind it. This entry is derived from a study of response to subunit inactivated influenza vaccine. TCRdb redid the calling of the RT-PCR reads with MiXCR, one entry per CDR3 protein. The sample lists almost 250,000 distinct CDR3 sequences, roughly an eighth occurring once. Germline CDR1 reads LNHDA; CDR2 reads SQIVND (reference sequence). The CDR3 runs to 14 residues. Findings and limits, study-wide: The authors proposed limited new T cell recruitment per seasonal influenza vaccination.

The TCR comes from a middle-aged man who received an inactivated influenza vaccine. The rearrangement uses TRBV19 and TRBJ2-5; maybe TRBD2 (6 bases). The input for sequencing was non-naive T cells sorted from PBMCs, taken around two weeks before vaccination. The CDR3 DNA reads TGTGCCAGTAGTAGAGCGGGCGGGAAAGAGACCCACTACTTC. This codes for CASSRAGGKETHYF.